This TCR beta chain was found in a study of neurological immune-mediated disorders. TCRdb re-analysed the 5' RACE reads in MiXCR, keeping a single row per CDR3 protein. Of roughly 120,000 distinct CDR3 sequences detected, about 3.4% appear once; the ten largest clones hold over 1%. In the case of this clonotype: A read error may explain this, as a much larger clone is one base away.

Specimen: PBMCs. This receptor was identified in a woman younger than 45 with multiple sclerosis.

The CDR3 here is CASSQGTEAFF. In DNA, the CDR3 is TGTGCCAGCAGCCAGGGGACTGAAGCTTTCTTT. The chain links TRBV3-1 to TRBJ1-1; D gene unclear. V was clipped by 3 bases and J by 5 bases, with 4 bases between them. The CDR3 sequence is 11 residues long. Germline assignment: CDR1 LGHDT and CDR2 YNNKEL (reference sequence).